This TCR beta chain came from a study of blood T cell repertoires in COVID-19. Study details: Sample material is recorded as cDNA or gDNA derived from T cells, B-cell-depleted T cells, or PBMCs.

Per the original data handling: Amplification from reference gene primers served as the basis for estimated nucleated cell counts. TCRdb's copy holds only in-frame clones and misses some; the assay was immunoSEQ multiplex PCR. The D gene and trimming were derived from the DNA, and the V and J assignments and clone size from that table. In the table there are roughly 65,000 clones, more than 60% of which are singletons. Germline assignment: CDR1 SNHLY and CDR2 FYNNEI. CDR3 length: 15 amino acids. J lost 6 bases, V lost 6 bases, and 5 bases had no gene match. Sequencing was carried out using peripheral blood. This TCR was sampled from a human donor in a cohort sampled during active COVID-19. The genes are TRBV2 and TRBJ2-3; 14 bases match TRBD2. CDR3 DNA: TGTGCCAGCAGGACTAGCGGGAGGGCCAGGGATACGCAGTATTTT. This gives the protein CASRTSGRARDTQYF.